This entry lists 2 T cell receptor beta chains sequenced from one sample in a study of shared T cell receptors in the human thymus. Using immunoSEQ multiplex PCR, the repertoire was profiled, and TCRdb retains in-frame clones only, with some absent. The data show hundreds of thousands of clones, with around 89% seen just once and about 0.01% held by the top ten. In addition, the sample was reused for a study of human thymus T cells.

The sequenced sample consisted of thymocytes. The receptors originated from a boy under two years old with a congenital heart defect.

The rearrangement joins TRBV6-5 to TRBJ2-5, with D hard to call. V lost 2 bases and J lost 7, with 11 bases in between. The CDR3 runs 13 residues. Per the germline V gene, CDR1 is MNHEY and CDR2 is SVGAGI. The CDR3 nucleotides are TGTGCCAGCAGTTACGCCCCGAGGAGGACCCAGTACTTC. Amino acids: CASSYAPRRTQYF.

The sample holds a few counts of this clone. The chain's CDR3 is CASREDSSYEQYF. CDR3 bases: TGTGCCAGTAGAGAAGACAGCTCCTACGAGCAGTACTTC. The chain recombines TRBV19 with TRBJ2-7; possible D gene TRBD1, 5 bases. Germline values: CDR1 LNHDA, CDR2 SQIVND (reference sequence). The CDR3 runs 13 residues. V lost 6 bases to trimming and J lost 0 bases, with 9 bases between them.